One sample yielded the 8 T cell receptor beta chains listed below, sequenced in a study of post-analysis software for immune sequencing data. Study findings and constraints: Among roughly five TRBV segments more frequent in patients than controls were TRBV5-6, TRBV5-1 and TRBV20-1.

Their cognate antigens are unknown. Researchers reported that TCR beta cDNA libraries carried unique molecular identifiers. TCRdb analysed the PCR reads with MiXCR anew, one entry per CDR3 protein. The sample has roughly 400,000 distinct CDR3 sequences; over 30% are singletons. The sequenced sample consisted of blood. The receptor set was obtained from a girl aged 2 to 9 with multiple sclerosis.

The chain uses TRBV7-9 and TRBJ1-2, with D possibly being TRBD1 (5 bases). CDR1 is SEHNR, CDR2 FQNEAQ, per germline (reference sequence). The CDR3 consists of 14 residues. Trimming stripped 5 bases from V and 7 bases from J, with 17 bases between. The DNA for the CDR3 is TGTGCCAGCAGCGATCCGGGCAGGGAGGTTGGCTACACCTTC. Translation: CASSDPGREVGYTF.

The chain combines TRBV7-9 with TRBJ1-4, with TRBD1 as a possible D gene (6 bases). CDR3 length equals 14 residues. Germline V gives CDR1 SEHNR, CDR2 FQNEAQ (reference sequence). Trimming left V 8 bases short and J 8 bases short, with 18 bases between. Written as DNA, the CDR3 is TGTGCCAGCGCTATTGGGGGGCCTCCCGAAAAACTGTTTTTT. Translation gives CASAIGGPPEKLFF. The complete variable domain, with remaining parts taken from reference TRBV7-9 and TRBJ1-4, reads DTGVSQNPRHKITKRGQNVTFRCDPISEHNRLYWYRQTLGQGPEFLTYFQNEAQLEKSRLLSDRFSAERPKGSFSTLEIQRTEQGDSAMYLCASAIGGPPEKLFFGSGTQLSVL.

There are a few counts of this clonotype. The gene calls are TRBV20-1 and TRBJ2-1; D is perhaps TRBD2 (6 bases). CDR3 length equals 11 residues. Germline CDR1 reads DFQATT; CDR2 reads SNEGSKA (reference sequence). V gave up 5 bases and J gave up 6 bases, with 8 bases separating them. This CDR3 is CSASTSNEQFF. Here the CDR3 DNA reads TGCAGTGCTTCGACTAGCAATGAGCAGTTCTTC.

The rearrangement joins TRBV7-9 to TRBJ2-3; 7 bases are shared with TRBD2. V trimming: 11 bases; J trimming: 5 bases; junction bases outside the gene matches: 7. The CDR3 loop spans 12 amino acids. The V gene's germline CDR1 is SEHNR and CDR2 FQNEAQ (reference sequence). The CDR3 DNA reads TGTGCCTCCATGGGAGGGAAAGATACGCAGTATTTT. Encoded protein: CASMGGKDTQYF.

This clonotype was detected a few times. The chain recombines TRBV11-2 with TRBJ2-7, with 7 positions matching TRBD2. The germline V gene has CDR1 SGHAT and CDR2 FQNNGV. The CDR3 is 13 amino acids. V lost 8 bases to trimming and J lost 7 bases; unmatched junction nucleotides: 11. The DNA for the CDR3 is TGTGCCAGCGGGGGACTAACCCACAATGAGCAGTACTTC. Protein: CASGGLTHNEQYF.

The CDR3 nucleotides are TGTGCCAGCAGCCCGGACTACCCAGATACGCAGTATTTT. This translates into CASSPDYPDTQYF. This chain links TRBV7-9 with TRBJ2-3; D may be TRBD2 (6 bases). The germline gives CDR1 SEHNR, CDR2 FQNEAQ (reference sequence). V was shortened by 5 bases and J by 4 bases, with 10 bases between the two germline ends. The CDR3 covers 13 residues.

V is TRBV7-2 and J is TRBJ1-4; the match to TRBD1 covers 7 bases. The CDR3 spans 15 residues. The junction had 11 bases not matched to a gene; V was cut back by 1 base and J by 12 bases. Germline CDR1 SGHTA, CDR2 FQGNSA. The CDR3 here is CASSLVEGAGEELFF. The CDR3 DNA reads TGTGCCAGCAGCTTAGTGGAGGGGGCCGGAGAGGAACTGTTTTTT.

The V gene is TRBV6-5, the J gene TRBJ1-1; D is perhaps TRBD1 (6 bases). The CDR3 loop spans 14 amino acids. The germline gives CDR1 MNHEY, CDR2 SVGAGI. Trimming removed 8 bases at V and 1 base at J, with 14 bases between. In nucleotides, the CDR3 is TGTGCCAGCGTAAGGGGGACCGGGAACACTGAAGCTTTCTTT. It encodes CASVRGTGNTEAFF.